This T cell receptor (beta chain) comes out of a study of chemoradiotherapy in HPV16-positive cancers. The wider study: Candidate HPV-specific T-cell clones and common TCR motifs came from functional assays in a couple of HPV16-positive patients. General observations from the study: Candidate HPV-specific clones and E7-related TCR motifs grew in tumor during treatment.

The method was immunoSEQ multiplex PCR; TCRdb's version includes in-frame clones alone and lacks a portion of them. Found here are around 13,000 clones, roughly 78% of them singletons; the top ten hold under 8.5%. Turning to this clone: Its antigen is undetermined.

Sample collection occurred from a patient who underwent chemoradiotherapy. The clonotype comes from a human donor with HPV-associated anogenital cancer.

CDR3 sequence reads: CASSAQGRNTIYF. CDR3 in DNA: TGCGCCAGCAGCGCTCAGGGGAGAAACACCATATATTTT. V usage is TRBV4-1 and J usage is TRBJ1-3; tentative D call: TRBD1 (6 bases). Germline values: CDR1 MGHRA, CDR2 YSYEKL. V was trimmed by 5 bases and J by 5 bases, leaving 10 bases between them. The CDR3 consists of 13 residues.